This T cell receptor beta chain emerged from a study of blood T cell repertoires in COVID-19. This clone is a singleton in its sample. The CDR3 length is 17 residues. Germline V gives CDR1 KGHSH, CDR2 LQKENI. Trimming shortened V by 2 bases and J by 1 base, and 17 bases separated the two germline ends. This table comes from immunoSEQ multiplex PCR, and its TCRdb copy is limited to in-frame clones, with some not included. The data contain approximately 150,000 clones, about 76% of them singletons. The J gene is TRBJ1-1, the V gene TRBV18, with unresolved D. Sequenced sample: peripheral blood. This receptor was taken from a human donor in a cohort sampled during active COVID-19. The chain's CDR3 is CASSPALLRVGNTEAFF. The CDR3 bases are TGTGCCAGCTCACCAGCTCTATTGCGGGTCGGGAACACTGAAGCTTTCTTT.